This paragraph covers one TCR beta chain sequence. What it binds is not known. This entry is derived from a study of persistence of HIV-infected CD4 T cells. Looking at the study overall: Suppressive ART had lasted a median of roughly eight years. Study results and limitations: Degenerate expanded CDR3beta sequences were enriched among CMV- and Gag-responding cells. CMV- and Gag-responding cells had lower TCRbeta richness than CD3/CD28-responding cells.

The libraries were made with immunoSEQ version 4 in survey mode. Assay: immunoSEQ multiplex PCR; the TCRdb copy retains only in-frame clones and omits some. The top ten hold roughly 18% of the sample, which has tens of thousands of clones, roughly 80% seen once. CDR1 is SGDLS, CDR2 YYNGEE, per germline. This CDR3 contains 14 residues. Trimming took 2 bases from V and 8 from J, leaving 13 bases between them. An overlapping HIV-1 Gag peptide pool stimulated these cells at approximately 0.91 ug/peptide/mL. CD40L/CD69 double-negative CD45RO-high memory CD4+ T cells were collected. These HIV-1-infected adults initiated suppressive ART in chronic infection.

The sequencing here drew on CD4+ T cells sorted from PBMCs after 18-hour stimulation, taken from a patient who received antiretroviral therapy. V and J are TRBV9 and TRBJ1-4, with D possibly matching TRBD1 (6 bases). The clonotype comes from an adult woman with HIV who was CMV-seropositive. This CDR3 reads CASSVNRDREKLFF. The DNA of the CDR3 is TGTGCCAGCAGCGTCAACAGGGATAGGGAAAAACTGTTTTTT.